These 28 T cell receptor beta chains originate from one sample sequenced in a study of T cell responses to AZD1222 COVID-19 vaccine (dated by TCRdb to the early 2020s). Preparation of the library involved the immunoSEQ multiplex PCR assay. This immuneACCESS table, as held by TCRdb, lists in-frame sequences with V and J called but not all clones. Of the missing ones, under half trace to an unresolved V gene in checked studies; the others have no known cause. The sample table contains fewer than 150,000 clones; only one count was recorded for over 85% of them. The leading ten clones occupy roughly 4.5% of the sample. The label giving this sample's time point can be read as: baseline before first vaccination. Sample: peripheral blood, taken on day 0 of AZD1222 vaccination. The receptors were gathered from an adult in good health.

The chain links TRBV6-1 to TRBJ2-7, with D possibly TRBD1 on 5 matching bases. The CDR3 covers 18 residues. Per the germline V gene, CDR1 is MNHNS and CDR2 is SASEGT. With 4 bases removed from V and 3 bases from J, the gap between germline ends came to 25 bases. The CDR3, as DNA: TGTGCCAGCAGTGCACCCACCTCGTGGCAGGGCCCAATCTACGAGCAGTACTTC. This gives the protein CASSAPTSWQGPIYEQYF.

J is TRBJ1-5 and V is TRBV5-6, with 7 positions matching TRBD1. J lost 9 bases, V lost 0 bases, and 9 bases had no gene match. This CDR3 is built from 15 residues. CDR1 and CDR2 (germline): SGHDT, YYEEEE. The CDR3 DNA reads TGTGCCAGCAGCTTGGGGGGCGTAGGGGGCCGGCCCCAGCATTTT. This sequence encodes CASSLGGVGGRPQHF.

This sequence joins TRBV2 and TRBJ2-2; 10 bases align to TRBD2. CDR3 length equals 15 residues. Germline CDR1 and CDR2: SNHLY and FYNNEI. The trim removed 6 bases at V and 1 base at J, leaving 2 bases unmatched. The CDR3 spells CASRIAGGNTGELFF. CDR3 nucleotide sequence: TGTGCCAGCAGGATAGCGGGAGGGAACACCGGGGAGCTGTTTTTT.

To note about this clone: A read error may account for a junction end that differs from germline. V is TRBV5-8 and J is TRBJ1-6; 8 bases agree with TRBD1. The germline gives CDR1 SGHTS, CDR2 YDEGEE. This CDR3 is 15 amino acids long. CDR3 DNA: TGTGCCAGCAGCTTGGGGACAGGGTCTAATTCGCCCCTCCACTTT. Translated: CASSLGTGSNSPLHF.

This clone was picked up one time. The rearrangement joins TRBV3-1 (or the pseudogene TRBV3-2) to TRBJ1-6; D is ambiguous. Trimming shortened V by 1 base and J by 7 bases, and 5 bases separated the two germline ends. The CDR3 spans 13 residues. The germline gives CDR1 LGHDT, CDR2 YNNKEL (reference sequence). The CDR3 protein is CASSQVRNSPLHF. The CDR3 coding sequence is TGTGCCAGCAGCCAAGTAAGGAATTCACCCCTCCACTTT.

The V gene is TRBV28, the J gene TRBJ1-3; D unclear. The germline gives CDR1 MDHEN, CDR2 SYDVKM. The CDR3 sequence is 18 residues long. V was clipped by 2 bases and J by 0 bases, with 17 bases between them. The CDR3 bases are TGTGCCAGCAGTTTAAGTTCGGGCAGCAGGAGCTCTGGAAACACCATATATTTT. This translates into CASSLSSGSRSSGNTIYF.

V and J are TRBV6-4 and TRBJ1-1; D call uncertain. The CDR3 consists of 14 residues. V lost 4 bases and J 4 bases, leaving 13 bases between the germline ends. Germline V gene sequence: CDR1 MRHNA, CDR2 SNTAGT. CDR3: CASSGSGLTTEAFF. Written as DNA, the CDR3 is TGTGCCAGCAGTGGGAGCGGACTTACCACTGAAGCTTTCTTT.

For this clone: Sequence at one end of the junction differs from germline and may be a read error. The chain combines TRBV6-5 with TRBJ2-7; D is possibly TRBD2 (5 bases). The CDR3 spans 14 residues. Germline V gene data show CDR1 as MNHEY and CDR2 as SVGAGI. The CDR3 loop is CASTNSRAAHEQYF. The CDR3 nucleotides read TGTGCTAGCACAAATAGTAGAGCGGCCCACGAGCAGTACTTC.

J is TRBJ2-4 and V is TRBV2, with a possible D match to TRBD2 (6 bases). Trimming took 7 bases from V and 0 from J, leaving 10 bases between them. The CDR3 covers 14 residues. The V gene's germline CDR1 is SNHLY and CDR2 FYNNEI. CDR3 protein: CASNPGLAKNIQYF. In nucleotides, the CDR3 is TGTGCCAGCAACCCGGGACTAGCCAAAAACATTCAGTACTTC.

The rearrangement links TRBV19 to TRBJ2-7, with TRBD1 identical over 10 bases. From germline, CDR1 is LNHDA and CDR2 SQIVND (reference sequence). The CDR3 runs to 15 residues. Trimming cost V 5 bases and J 3 bases; bases outside gene matches: 7. This CDR3 is CASSEIRTGGYEQYF. In nucleotides, the CDR3 is TGTGCCAGTAGTGAGATACGGACAGGGGGCTACGAGCAGTACTTC.

This chain uses TRBV10-3 with TRBJ1-5; 8 bases align to TRBD1. Trimming took 8 bases from V and 6 from J; bases not matched to a gene: 9. Germline V lookup: CDR1 ENHRY, CDR2 SYGVKD. The CDR3 runs 14 residues. The CDR3 loop reads CAIGPGGRSQPQHF. CDR3 DNA: TGTGCCATCGGGCCAGGGGGCCGCAGTCAGCCCCAGCATTTT.

CDR3 region: CASSIIIPSGANVLTF. As DNA, the CDR3 is TGTGCCAGTAGTATTATTATCCCATCTGGGGCCAACGTCCTGACTTTC. This chain links TRBV19 with TRBJ2-6; D not certain. The CDR3 extends over 16 amino acids. Germline V gene sequence: CDR1 LNHDA, CDR2 SQIVND (reference sequence). V was pared by 3 bases and J by 1 base, with 10 bases between.

The genes are TRBV6-5 and TRBJ2-7; D is undetermined. The CDR3 has 12 residues. Trimming left V 6 bases short and J 3 bases short, with 9 bases between. The germline gives CDR1 MNHEY, CDR2 SVGAGI. The CDR3 DNA follows: TGTGCCAGCAGAAAGACGGACTACGAGCAGTACTTC. Translation gives CASRKTDYEQYF.

The rearrangement uses TRBV6-6 and TRBJ1-2; D not resolved. The germline gives CDR1 MNHNY, CDR2 SVGAGI (reference sequence). This CDR3 comprises 15 residues. With 2 bases removed from V and 3 bases from J, the gap between germline ends came to 13 bases. The CDR3 DNA is TGTGCCAGCAGTTACCCACCCGAGGGCGACTATGGCTACACCTTC. Its protein product is CASSYPPEGDYGYTF.

The CDR3 protein is CASSAPGQLNTEAFF. CDR3 DNA: TGTGCCAGCAGTGCCCCCGGACAGCTGAACACTGAAGCTTTCTTT. The V gene is TRBV28, the J gene TRBJ1-1; D is perhaps TRBD1 (6 bases). V dropped 5 bases and J dropped 0 bases, with 13 bases sitting between them. This CDR3 is built from 15 residues. Germline V CDR1 and CDR2: MDHEN, SYDVKM. Variable domain in full (rest from reference TRBV28 and TRBJ1-1): DVKVTQSSRYLVKRTGEKVFLECVQDMDHENMFWYRQDPGLGLRLIYFSYDVKMKEKGDIPEGYSVSREKKERFSLILESASTNQTSMYLCASSAPGQLNTEAFFGQGTRLTVV.

The V and J genes are TRBV5-1 and TRBJ2-2, with 8 bases fitting TRBD1. V shed 0 bases and J 4 bases; nucleotides not matched to a gene: 8. Per the germline V gene, CDR1 is SGHRS and CDR2 is YFSETQ. The CDR3 covers 17 residues. The CDR3 bases are TGCGCCAGCAGCTTGGATCCGGACAGGGCTGGCACCGGGGAGCTGTTTTTT. It codes for CASSLDPDRAGTGELFF.

The V gene is TRBV24-1, the J gene TRBJ2-3; D might be TRBD1 or TRBD2, each matching 5 bases. The germline gives CDR1 KGHDR, CDR2 SFDVKD. This CDR3 contains 15 residues. The germline V and J ends were trimmed by 3 bases and 2 bases, with 11 bases remaining between them. This CDR3 reads CATSDPGSSTDTQYF. The CDR3 DNA reads as TGTGCCACCAGTGATCCAGGGAGTTCCACAGATACGCAGTATTTT.

The chain is built from TRBV6-4 and TRBJ1-2; no definite D call. CDR3 length: 13 amino acids. Germline CDR1 and CDR2: MRHNA and SNTAGT. V dropped 1 base and J dropped 1 base, with 4 bases sitting between them. CDR3 DNA: TGTGCCAGCAGTGACTGGTATAACTATGGCTACACCTTC. It translates to CASSDWYNYGYTF.

The genes are TRBV5-1 and TRBJ2-2; the D gene is possibly TRBD1 (5 bases). The germline CDR1 and CDR2 sequences are SGHRS and YFSETQ. Trimming cost V 3 bases and J 3 bases, with 12 bases left between them. This CDR3 has 15 amino acids. The CDR3 DNA reads TGCGCCAGCAGCTGGCCAGGGCCGGACACCGGGGAGCTGTTTTTT. This sequence encodes CASSWPGPDTGELFF. Drawing the rest from reference TRBV5-1 and TRBJ2-2, the complete variable domain is KAGVTQTPRYLIKTRGQQVTLSCSPISGHRSVSWYQQTPGQGLQFLFEYFSETQRNKGNFPGRFSGRQFSNSRSEMNVSTLELGDSALYLCASSWPGPDTGELFFGEGSRLTVL.

The chain employs TRBV5-4 and TRBJ2-7; D gene unclear. The CDR3 is made up of 14 amino acids. Germline CDR1 SGHNT, CDR2 YYREEE (reference sequence). Trimming took 4 bases from V and 1 from J, leaving 12 bases between them. DNA of the CDR3: TGTGCCAGCAGCCCCATGTTAGAGTCCTACGAGCAGTACTTC. Translating it yields CASSPMLESYEQYF.

This sequence joins TRBV5-1 and TRBJ2-3, with unresolved D. CDR1 SGHRS and CDR2 YFSETQ come from the germline V gene. The V and J ends lost 0 bases and 1 base respectively, with 9 bases between them. The CDR3 has 15 amino acids. The CDR3, as DNA: TGCGCCAGCAGCTTGGCTATGTCAGGCACAGATACGCAGTATTTT. Protein sequence: CASSLAMSGTDTQYF.

The gene calls are TRBV7-9 and TRBJ2-5, with a tentative D call TRBD2 (6 bases). The CDR3 spans 16 residues. With 1 base removed from V and 1 base from J, the gap between germline ends came to 13 bases. Germline loops: CDR1 SEHNR, CDR2 FQNEAQ (reference sequence). This chain's CDR3 is CASSLGGAAFQETQYF. The CDR3 DNA sequence: TGTGCCAGCAGCTTAGGCGGGGCAGCCTTCCAAGAGACCCAGTACTTC.

This sequence joins TRBV13 and TRBJ2-1; 14 bases fit TRBD2. Germline loops: CDR1 PRHDT, CDR2 FYEKMQ (reference sequence). The ends lost 4 bases at V and 3 bases at J; junction bases unmatched: 14. CDR3 length equals 20 residues. The CDR3 nucleotides read TGTGCCAGCAGCTCCGGACTAGCGGGAGGCCTCATATCTAACTACAATGAGCAGTTCTTC. Residues: CASSSGLAGGLISNYNEQFF.

The V call is TRBV7-2, the J call TRBJ2-5, with D possibly called TRBD1 or TRBD2 (7 bases each). Germline CDR1 SGHTA, CDR2 FQGNSA. The CDR3 totals 15 residues. Trimming shortened V by 3 bases and J by 5 bases, and 16 bases separated the two germline ends. CDR3 bases: TGTGCCAGCAGCTTTTCGACAGGGAGGGAGGAGACCCAGTACTTC. Protein: CASSFSTGREETQYF.

V is TRBV29-1 and J is TRBJ1-2, with D possibly matching TRBD1 (5 bases). The V end lost 3 bases, the J end lost 3 bases, and 8 bases lay between the germline ends. Germline loops: CDR1 SQVTM, CDR2 ANQGSEA. The CDR3 loop spans 12 amino acids. As DNA, the CDR3 is TGCAGCGTTGACCAGGGTGACTATGGCTACACCTTC. As protein: CSVDQGDYGYTF.

This chain uses TRBV11-2 with TRBJ2-7, with 8 nucleotides matching TRBD2. V trimming: 5 bases; J trimming: 5 bases; junction bases outside the gene matches: 14. The V gene's germline CDR1 is SGHAT and CDR2 FQNNGV. The CDR3 has 16 amino acids. This CDR3 reads CASSPGGGLVFDEQYF. The CDR3, as DNA: TGTGCCAGCAGCCCGGGGGGGGGACTCGTTTTTGACGAGCAGTACTTC.

The CDR3 reads CASSLLLAAYNEQFF. The CDR3 coding sequence is TGTGCCAGCAGCTTACTACTAGCGGCTTACAATGAGCAGTTCTTC. The V call is TRBV5-5, the J call TRBJ2-1; 8 bases align to TRBD2. V lost 2 bases, J lost 4 bases, and 5 bases stayed unmatched. This CDR3 has 15 residues. Germline assignment: CDR1 SGHKS and CDR2 YYEKEE (reference sequence). The full variable domain, rest sourced from reference TRBV5-5 and TRBJ2-1, is DAGVTQSPTHLIKTRGQQVTLRCSPISGHKSVSWYQQVLGQGPQFIFQYYEKEERGRGNFPDRFSARQFPNYSSELNVNALLLGDSALYLCASSLLLAAYNEQFFGPGTRLTVL.

This clone has more than one count but fewer than ten. The genes are TRBV5-6 and TRBJ2-6, with no clear D. The CDR3 spans 14 residues. V dropped 1 base and J dropped 2 bases, with 4 bases sitting between them. Germline V gene sequence: CDR1 SGHDT, CDR2 YYEEEE. The CDR3 spells CASSLPAGANVLTF. CDR3 in DNA: TGTGCCAGCAGCTTGCCCGCTGGGGCCAACGTCCTGACTTTC.